This T cell receptor beta chain was profiled in a study of blood T cell repertoires in COVID-19. Only in-frame clones appear in the TCRdb table, and some are missing; sequencing was by immunoSEQ multiplex PCR. The data hold nearly 95,000 clones, with roughly 70% observed a single time. From germline, CDR1 is SGHRS and CDR2 YFSETQ. The CDR3 is 15 residues long. V gave up 1 base and J gave up 2 bases, with 9 bases separating them. This clonotype was sampled from a man in his 70s with COVID-19, enrolled during active disease. The gene calls are TRBV5-1 and TRBJ1-4, with D unclear. Input material: peripheral blood. The CDR3 DNA sequence: TGCGCCAGCAGCTTGAGGAGTCCCACTAATGAAAAACTGTTTTTT. It encodes CASSLRSPTNEKLFF.